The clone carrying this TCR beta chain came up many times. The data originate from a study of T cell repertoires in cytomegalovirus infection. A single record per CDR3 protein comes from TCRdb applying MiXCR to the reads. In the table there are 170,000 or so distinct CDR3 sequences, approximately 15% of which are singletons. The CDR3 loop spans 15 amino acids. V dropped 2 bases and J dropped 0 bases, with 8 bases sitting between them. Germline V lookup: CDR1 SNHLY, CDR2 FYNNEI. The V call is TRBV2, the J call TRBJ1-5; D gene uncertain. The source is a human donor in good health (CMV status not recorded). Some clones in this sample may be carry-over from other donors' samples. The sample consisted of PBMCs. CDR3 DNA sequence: TGTGCCAGCAGTGAATGGCGCAGTAGCAATCAGCCCCAGCATTTT. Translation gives CASSEWRSSNQPQHF.